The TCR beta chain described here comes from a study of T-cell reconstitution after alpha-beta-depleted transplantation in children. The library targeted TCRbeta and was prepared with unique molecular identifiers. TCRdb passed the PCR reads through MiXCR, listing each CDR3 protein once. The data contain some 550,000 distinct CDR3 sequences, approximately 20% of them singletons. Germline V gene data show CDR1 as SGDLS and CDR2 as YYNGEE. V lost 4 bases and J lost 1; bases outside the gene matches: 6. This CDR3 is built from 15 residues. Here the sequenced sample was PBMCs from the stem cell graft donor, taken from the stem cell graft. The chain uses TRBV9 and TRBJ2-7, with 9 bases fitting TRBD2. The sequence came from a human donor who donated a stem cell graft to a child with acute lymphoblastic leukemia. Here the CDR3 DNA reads TGTGCCAGCAGCCCCGGGAGCGGGAGGTCCTACGAGCAGTACTTC. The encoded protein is CASSPGSGRSYEQYF.